A selection of T cell receptor beta chains follows, all from one sample in a study of blood T cell repertoires in COVID-19. Here immunoSEQ multiplex PCR was the method, and the copy in TCRdb shows in-frame clones only, minus some. The data contain 150,000 to 200,000 clones, around four fifths of them singletons. Sequenced material: PBMCs or T cells enriched from blood (not recorded which). These receptors were taken from a woman aged 55-70 years who had recovered from COVID-19. CDR3s include the opening cysteine and the closing phenylalanine or tryptophan. The order of the fields is clone size, J gene, V gene, D gene, CDR3 DNA, CDR3 protein. The D gene is left open where the match is weak. Part of the rows lack a size; the others show once, few, many or a class for expanded clones.

size: NA
J: TRBJ2-1
V: TRBV5-6
D: TRBD1
DNA: TGTGCCAGCAGCCCAAGGGGACAGGTGTACAATGAGCAGTTCTTC
CDR3: CASSPRGQVYNEQFF

size: NA
J: TRBJ1-3
V: TRBV24-1
D: NA
DNA: TGTGCCACCAGCAGCTCTGGAAACACCATATATTTT
CDR3: CATSSSGNTIYF

size: NA
J: TRBJ1-1
V: TRBV19
D: NA
DNA: TGTGCCAGTAACCCCAGGATGGAGGACACTGAAGCTTTCTTT
CDR3: CASNPRMEDTEAFF

size: NA
J: TRBJ1-5
V: TRBV4-1
D: NA
DNA: TGCGCCAGCAGCCAAGAAGGATCAGGGAGGAATCAGCCCCAGCATTTT
CDR3: CASSQEGSGRNQPQHF

size: NA
J: TRBJ2-1
V: TRBV9
D: TRBD2
DNA: TGTGCCAGCAGCGTCGCCGAGCGGGAGCACCTGGGTGAGCAGTTCTTC
CDR3: CASSVAEREHLGEQFF

size: NA
J: TRBJ2-4
V: TRBV2
D: NA
DNA: TGTGCCAGCGGTCAGGGGCTAGCCAAAAACATTCAGTACTTC
CDR3: CASGQGLAKNIQYF

size: NA
J: TRBJ1-2
V: TRBV3-1/TRBV3-2
D: NA
DNA: TGTGCCAGCAGCCGAGGACAGATTAACACCTTC
CDR3: CASSRGQINTF

size: once
J: TRBJ1-2
V: TRBV2
D: NA
DNA: TGTGCCAGCAGTGAACGGTCCTATGGCTACACCTTC
CDR3: CASSERSYGYTF

size: once
J: TRBJ2-7
V: TRBV12-5
D: NA
DNA: TGTGCTAGTGGTTTTGGCAAGGAGTACTCCTACGAGCAGTACTTC
CDR3: CASGFGKEYSYEQYF

size: few
J: TRBJ1-1
V: TRBV18
D: NA
DNA: TGTGCCAGCTCGCTCCAGGGGAACACTGAAGCTTTCTTT
CDR3: CASSLQGNTEAFF

size: NA
J: TRBJ1-1
V: TRBV11-2
D: NA
DNA: TGTGCCAGCAGCCTTAGCGCGGTGGGGATCAACACTGAAGCTTTCTTT
CDR3: CASSLSAVGINTEAFF

size: NA
J: TRBJ1-4
V: TRBV29-1
D: NA
DNA: TGCAGCGTTGCTCGGGGGAGTGAAAAACTGTTTTTT
CDR3: CSVARGSEKLFF

size: NA
J: TRBJ1-2
V: TRBV2
D: TRBD1
DNA: TGTGCCAGCAGAGCAGGGGGCCTGTTTTTTGACTATGGCTACACCTTC
CDR3: CASRAGGLFFDYGYTF

size: NA
J: TRBJ2-5
V: TRBV5-4
D: NA
DNA: TGTGCCAGCAGTGAGGGGGGGAGGGAGACCCAGTACTTC
CDR3: CASSEGGRETQYF

size: NA
J: TRBJ1-2
V: TRBV12-5
D: NA
DNA: TGTGCTAGTGGTTTGGGACAGGTCATGGGGGGCTACACCTTC
CDR3: CASGLGQVMGGYTF

size: NA
J: TRBJ2-5
V: TRBV12-3/TRBV12-4
D: NA
DNA: TGTGCCAGCACACAGGGAAGAGAGACCCAGTACTTC
CDR3: CASTQGRETQYF

size: once
J: TRBJ1-4
V: TRBV6-2/TRBV6-3
D: TRBD1
DNA: TGTGCCAGCAGTAGAGGAGACAGGGGGAGCGAAAAACTGTTTTTT
CDR3: CASSRGDRGSEKLFF

size: NA
J: TRBJ2-7
V: TRBV18
D: TRBD1
DNA: TGTGCCAGCTCACCACCGACGACAGGGGGGTTTGGCGAGCAGTACTTC
CDR3: CASSPPTTGGFGEQYF

size: NA
J: TRBJ2-1
V: TRBV7-9
D: NA
DNA: TGTGCCAGCAGCTTATATTCGAATGAGCAGTTCTTC
CDR3: CASSLYSNEQFF

size: NA
J: TRBJ1-5
V: TRBV19
D: NA
DNA: TGTGCCAGTAATTTTAAGGCAGGGGTGAATTATTTGTCCCAGCATTTT
CDR3: CASNFKAGVNYLSQHF

size: NA
J: TRBJ2-3
V: TRBV3-1/TRBV3-2
D: TRBD2
DNA: TGTGCCAGCAGCCAAGCGGGAGGTGGGACGCAGTATTTT
CDR3: CASSQAGGGTQYF

size: NA
J: TRBJ2-7
V: TRBV27
D: NA
DNA: TGTGCCAGCAGTGTGCAGGCCCAGAACTACGAGCAGTACTTC
CDR3: CASSVQAQNYEQYF

size: many
J: TRBJ2-1
V: TRBV9
D: NA
DNA: TGTGCCAGCAAGCCGGGATCCTCCTACAATGAGCAGTTCTTC
CDR3: CASKPGSSYNEQFF

size: NA
J: TRBJ1-3
V: TRBV5-1
D: NA
DNA: TGCGCCAGCAGCTTGTCAGGGGTATCAGGAAACACCATATATTTT
CDR3: CASSLSGVSGNTIYF

size: NA
J: TRBJ1-4
V: TRBV5-1
D: NA
DNA: TGCGCCAGCAGCCAAGGACTTCAAGGGGAAAAACTGTTTTTT
CDR3: CASSQGLQGEKLFF

size: NA
J: TRBJ1-6
V: TRBV6-6
D: NA
DNA: TGTGCCAGCTCCCGGGGAGGGTTAGCATCACCCCTCCACTTT
CDR3: CASSRGGLASPLHF

size: NA
J: TRBJ2-7
V: TRBV27
D: TRBD1
DNA: TGTGCCAGCAGTTTTGTAGGGACAGGGACCTACGAGCAGTACTTC
CDR3: CASSFVGTGTYEQYF

size: NA
J: TRBJ2-7
V: TRBV13
D: TRBD1
DNA: TGTGCCAGCAGGCCTACTGGGACAGGGGAGCACGAGCAGTACTTC
CDR3: CASRPTGTGEHEQYF

size: NA
J: TRBJ2-5
V: TRBV3-1/TRBV3-2
D: NA
DNA: TGTGCCAGCAGCCCCATCAGGGGTGGCCAAGAGACCCAGTACTTC
CDR3: CASSPIRGGQETQYF

size: NA
J: TRBJ1-5
V: TRBV24-1
D: NA
DNA: TGTGCCACCAGTGATTTCCGGGAGGGCCAGCCCCAGCATTTT
CDR3: CATSDFREGQPQHF

size: NA
J: TRBJ2-5
V: TRBV5-1
D: TRBD1
DNA: TGCGCCAGCAGCTCAGGGACAGGGGTTGCGGAGACCCAGTACTTC
CDR3: CASSSGTGVAETQYF

size: NA
J: TRBJ1-6
V: TRBV7-2
D: NA
DNA: TGTGCCAGCAGCGTAGCCGGGTCTCAAGTATCACCCCTCCACTTT
CDR3: CASSVAGSQVSPLHF

size: NA
J: TRBJ2-5
V: TRBV28
D: TRBD2
DNA: TGTGCCAGCAGTTTGGCCGGACTAGCGGGAGGTGAGACCCAGTACTTC
CDR3: CASSLAGLAGGETQYF

size: NA
J: TRBJ2-7
V: TRBV6-1
D: NA
DNA: TGTGCCAGCAGTGAAGGAAGCCTAGGGCAGTACTTC
CDR3: CASSEGSLGQYF

size: NA
J: TRBJ2-5
V: TRBV7-9
D: TRBD2
DNA: TGTGCCAGCAGCTTTTTTCGACTAGCGGGAGTTGGTAGCGGGTACTTC
CDR3: CASSFFRLAGVGSGYF

size: NA
J: TRBJ1-6
V: TRBV9
D: NA
DNA: TGTGCCAGCAGCCCCGTGCCGGTTAATTCACCCCTCCACTTT
CDR3: CASSPVPVNSPLHF

size: few
J: TRBJ1-2
V: TRBV6-5
D: NA
DNA: TGTGCCAGCAGTTATTCATCAGGGGCAGATGGCTACACCTTC
CDR3: CASSYSSGADGYTF

size: NA
J: TRBJ2-1
V: TRBV18
D: TRBD2
DNA: TGTGCCAGCTCACCAAGCTTGACGGGGGGGCAGTTCTTC
CDR3: CASSPSLTGGQFF

size: NA
J: TRBJ1-6
V: TRBV7-9
D: TRBD1
DNA: TGTGCCAGCAGCTCGACAGGGGGCATGACACCCCTCCACTTT
CDR3: CASSSTGGMTPLHF

size: NA
J: TRBJ1-2
V: TRBV6-1
D: NA
DNA: TGTGCCAGCAGTGAGATAAGACAGGCGTACTATGGCTACACCTTC
CDR3: CASSEIRQAYYGYTF

size: NA
J: TRBJ2-5
V: TRBV4-1
D: NA
DNA: TGCGCCAGCAGCCAAGCGGGGATGGGAGAGACCCAGTACTTC
CDR3: CASSQAGMGETQYF

size: NA
J: TRBJ2-1
V: TRBV30
D: TRBD2
DNA: TGTGCCTGGGGCACGGGACTAGCGGGCAATGAGCAGTTCTTC
CDR3: CAWGTGLAGNEQFF

size: NA
J: TRBJ1-2
V: TRBV28
D: NA
DNA: TGTGCCAGCGCTGGGGGCGCGAGGTCTGGCTACACCTTC
CDR3: CASAGGARSGYTF

size: NA
J: TRBJ2-2
V: TRBV7-6
D: TRBD2
DNA: TGTGCCAGCAGCTCGGGACTAGCGGGGACCGGGGAGCTGTTTTTT
CDR3: CASSSGLAGTGELFF

size: NA
J: TRBJ2-7
V: TRBV7-3
D: TRBD1
DNA: TGTGCCAGCAGCCTACAGGGGGCAGGCTACGAGCAGTACTTC
CDR3: CASSLQGAGYEQYF

size: NA
J: TRBJ1-6
V: TRBV5-1
D: NA
DNA: TGCGCCAGCAGCCCATACGGAGAACCCCTCCACTTT
CDR3: CASSPYGEPLHF

size: NA
J: TRBJ2-7
V: TRBV6-5
D: NA
DNA: TGTGCCAGCGACACGGGGATGAAATTCTACGAGCAGTACTTC
CDR3: CASDTGMKFYEQYF

size: NA
J: TRBJ2-1
V: TRBV7-3
D: TRBD2
DNA: TGTGCCAGCAGCCCACTAGCGGGGCCTTACAATGAGCAGTTCTTC
CDR3: CASSPLAGPYNEQFF

size: NA
J: TRBJ1-6
V: TRBV2
D: NA
DNA: TGTGCCAGCAGTGAAGCCGGGGGACTGGACCCCTCACCCCTCCACTTT
CDR3: CASSEAGGLDPSPLHF

size: NA
J: TRBJ2-1
V: TRBV5-1
D: TRBD2
DNA: TGCGCCAGCAGACCTTTATCGGGACTAGTCTCCAATGAGCAGTTCTTC
CDR3: CASRPLSGLVSNEQFF

size: NA
J: TRBJ2-3
V: TRBV7-9
D: NA
DNA: TGTGCCAGCAGCTTACGCGGTAGCACAGATACGCAGTATTTT
CDR3: CASSLRGSTDTQYF

size: NA
J: TRBJ1-1
V: TRBV3-1/TRBV3-2
D: NA
DNA: TGTGCCAGCAGCCAAGCAGGGTTCGGCACTGAAGCTTTCTTT
CDR3: CASSQAGFGTEAFF